The T cell receptor beta chain described here comes from a study of somatic mutations in cytotoxic T cells in rheumatoid arthritis (dated by TCRdb to about 2017). Turning to the overall study: Some V beta antibody-stained T-cell populations were flow-sorted on a FACSAria II or Sony SH800 at nearly 100% purity, and sorted V beta1+ cells also underwent TCRB sequencing. The study asked whether expanded CD8+ T-cell clones in newly diagnosed, untreated rheumatoid arthritis carry somatic mutations, and used TCRB deep sequencing to characterize clonality. Median age was essentially the same in the patient group and the control group. TCRB deep sequencing covered 65 patients with rheumatoid arthritis along with about 20 healthy controls. Study-level results and caveats: In patients, CD8+ clonality rose with age (Spearman r ≈ 0.49), which was not the case in healthy controls. The slight TRBV07 underrepresentation in patients was not adjusted for multiple comparisons. CD8+ T-cell clonality in rheumatoid arthritis patients was not significantly different from that in age-matched healthy controls. Viral specificity could not be ruled out by absence from virus-specific databases, and the antigen targets of the expanded CD8+ clones remained unknown. In about an eighth of the 65 patients the largest CD8+ clone exceeded 20% of CD8+ cells, and several identical CD8+ TCRB sequences were shared between blood and synovial fluid.

Notes on this clone: Its recognized antigen is unknown. No base quality values were provided; no much bigger clone lies one nucleotide off.

Ends trimmed: V by 2 bases, J by 1 base; bases unmatched to a gene: 2. The germline V gene (reference sequence) gives CDR1 as PRHDT and CDR2 as FYEKMQ. From cysteine to phenylalanine, the CDR3 is 15 amino acids long. The retained sequence is limited to the CDR3, 45 bases, with the frame set at the first base. With a median age of roughly 57 years (range roughly 21-75) and approximately 50% female, the healthy controls consisted of fewer than 25 blood donors whose buffy coats were used. Positive magnetic bead selection on an AutoMACS was used to isolate CD4+ and CD8+ cells, with flow cytometry used to check purity. Peripheral blood mononuclear cells were obtained using density gradient separation with Ficoll-Paque PLUS. DNA from CD4-enriched, CD8-enriched or PBMC samples was extracted using Nucleospin Tissue or Tissue XS kits and then quantified on a Qubit 2.0 fluorometer. The immunoSEQ assay was applied to genomic DNA for TCRB CDR3 sequencing. Per the original workflow: Nothing other than productive TCRB rearrangements was included in the analyses. Clonality was expressed as a Shannon entropy-based productive clonality index, with each clone defined by a unique TCRB CDR3 sequence. Repertoire overlap between two samples was calculated from the template counts of each clone relative to total templates per sample. A correlation with a Spearman r of around 0.6 was found between V-gene usage by flow cytometry and V-gene usage by TCRB sequencing. TCRdb provides this immuneACCESS table in a form limited to in-frame rearrangements. Some clones are lacking; in checked studies, under half of them reflect an unresolved V gene, and why the rest are absent is not known. The V and J calls and the clone size are those of that table, but D and trimming were determined from the DNA. For this sample there are about 19,000 clones; about 86% appear just once. The ten largest make up roughly 14% of the sample.

The sequence is built from TRBV13 and TRBJ2-5; TRBD2 aligns with 9 central bases. This clonotype was sampled from a man aged 40-49 years in good health. Sequencing was carried out using CD8+ T cells sorted from blood. At the DNA level, the sequence is TGTGCCAGCAGCTTACTAGCGGGAATCCAAGAGACCCAGTACTTC. Translated, it reads CASSLLAGIQETQYF.